The clone carrying this TCR beta chain has only a few counts. This entry is derived from a study of blood T cell repertoires in COVID-19. Study as a whole: The samples span acute and convalescent COVID-19 from the United States, Italy and Spain. T cells, B-cell-depleted T cells, or PBMCs provided the cDNA or gDNA that served as material.

As handled by the study authors: Quantification of nucleated cells was approximated via reference gene primer amplification. TCRdb keeps only in-frame clones here, not all; method: immunoSEQ multiplex PCR. V, J and clone size are those of that table, while D and trimming were read from the DNA. The sample contains over 200,000 clones, 70% to 90% of which appear only once. Sequencing was carried out using peripheral blood. This TCR was sampled from a woman between 18 and 29 years old who had recovered from COVID-19.

The DNA for the CDR3 is TGTGCCTGGAGTCGACAGGGGTTCACCTTC. Translation gives CAWSRQGFTF. The V call is TRBV30, the J call TRBJ1-2; TRBD1 aligns across 8 bases. Trimming removed 2 bases from V and 13 bases from J; junction bases left unmatched: 3. Germline V gene sequence: CDR1 GTSNPN, CDR2 SVGIG (reference sequence). The CDR3 contains 10 residues.